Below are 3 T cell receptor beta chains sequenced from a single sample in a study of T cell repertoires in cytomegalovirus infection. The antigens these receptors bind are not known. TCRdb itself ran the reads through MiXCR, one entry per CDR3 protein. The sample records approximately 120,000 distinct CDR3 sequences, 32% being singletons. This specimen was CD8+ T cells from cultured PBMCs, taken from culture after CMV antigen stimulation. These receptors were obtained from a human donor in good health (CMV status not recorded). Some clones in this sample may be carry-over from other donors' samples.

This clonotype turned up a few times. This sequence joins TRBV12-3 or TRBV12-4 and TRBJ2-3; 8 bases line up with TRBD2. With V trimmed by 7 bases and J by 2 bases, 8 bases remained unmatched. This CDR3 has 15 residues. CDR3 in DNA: TGTGCCAGCAAGGGAACTAGCGGAATCACAGATACGCAGTATTTT. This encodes CASKGTSGITDTQYF.

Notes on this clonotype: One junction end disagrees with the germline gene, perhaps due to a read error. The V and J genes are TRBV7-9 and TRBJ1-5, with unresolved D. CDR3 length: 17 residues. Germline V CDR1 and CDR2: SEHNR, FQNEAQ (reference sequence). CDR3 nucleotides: TGTGCCAGCAGCTTAGAGGGAGGCGGGGAGGCTAATCACCCCCAGCATTTT. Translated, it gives CASSLEGGGEANHPQHF.

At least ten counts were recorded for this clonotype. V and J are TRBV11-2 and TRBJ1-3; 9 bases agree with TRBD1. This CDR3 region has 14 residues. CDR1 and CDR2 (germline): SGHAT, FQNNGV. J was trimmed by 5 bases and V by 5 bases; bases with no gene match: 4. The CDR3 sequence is CASSTDRGRNTIYF. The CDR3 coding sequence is TGTGCCAGCAGCACTGACAGGGGGAGAAACACCATATATTTT.